These 30 T cell receptor beta chains were sequenced from one sample in a study of T cell changes during pregnancy in multiple sclerosis. Some clones are missing from TCRdb's copy, which holds only in-frame ones; the method was immunoSEQ multiplex PCR. Of some 85,000 clones detected, roughly 94% appear once; the ten largest clones hold around 0.84%. Sequenced material: peripheral blood, taken in the third trimester of pregnancy. Source of these receptors: a female donor with multiple sclerosis, enrolled in a pregnancy study.

The chain links TRBV12-5 to TRBJ1-2; 7 bases are a match to TRBD1. This CDR3 comprises 15 residues. Germline loops: CDR1 LGHNT, CDR2 FRNRAP. The V segment lost 6 bases and the J segment 3 bases; nucleotides outside the gene matches: 10. CDR3 in DNA: TGTGCTAGTGGCCGAAATACAGGGGAAGACTATGGCTACACCTTC. Its translation: CASGRNTGEDYGYTF.

This rearrangement joins TRBV13 to TRBJ2-7; TRBD2 aligns across 13 bases. The CDR3 sequence is 15 residues long. V gave up 5 bases and J gave up 2 bases; unmatched junction bases: 3. The germline gives CDR1 PRHDT, CDR2 FYEKMQ (reference sequence). CDR3 in DNA: TGTGCCAGCAGCACCGGGACTAGCGGGACCTACGAGCAGTACTTC. It yields the protein CASSTGTSGTYEQYF.

A single count supports this clone. The V gene is TRBV7-2, the J gene TRBJ2-1; TRBD2 matches 7 bases. The germline CDR1 and CDR2 sequences are SGHTA and FQGNSA. The J segment lost 2 bases and the V segment lost 1 base, leaving 8 bases of the junction unmatched. This CDR3 region has 17 residues. For the CDR3, the DNA is TGTGCCAGCAGCTTAGTGGGGGGGGTAAGGCCCTACAATGAGCAGTTCTTC. It codes for CASSLVGGVRPYNEQFF.

This rearrangement joins TRBV19 to TRBJ2-1, with D possibly TRBD1 on 5 matching bases. This CDR3 contains 11 residues. V was trimmed by 6 bases and J by 9 bases, leaving 9 bases between them. The germline CDR1 and CDR2 sequences are LNHDA and SQIVND (reference sequence). The DNA for the CDR3 is TGTGCCAGTAGCGACAGAGTTGAGCAGTTCTTC. Its translation: CASSDRVEQFF.

The chain carries TRBV19 and TRBJ2-3; 10 nucleotides agree with TRBD2. The CDR3 consists of 15 residues. V was pared by 3 bases and J by 5 bases, with 5 bases of the junction left unmatched. The germline V gene has CDR1 LNHDA and CDR2 SQIVND (reference sequence). In DNA form, the CDR3 reads TGTGCCAGTAGTATGGAGGTAGCGGGGGGAGATACGCAGTATTTT. This gives the protein CASSMEVAGGDTQYF.

The V gene is TRBV18, the J gene TRBJ2-1; the match to TRBD2 covers 10 bases. The V and J ends lost 3 bases and 2 bases, in that order; junction bases with no gene match: 10. This CDR3 contains 18 residues. CDR1 and CDR2 from the germline V gene are KGHSH and LQKENI. The CDR3 protein is CASSPTGAGGPPYNEQFF. CDR3 DNA: TGTGCCAGCTCACCCACGGGAGCGGGAGGGCCCCCCTACAATGAGCAGTTCTTC.

V usage is TRBV7-9 and J usage is TRBJ1-4; the D is unclear. This CDR3 is built from 17 residues. V was trimmed by 8 bases and J by 0 bases, leaving 19 bases between them. The germline gives CDR1 SEHNR, CDR2 FQNEAQ (reference sequence). The CDR3 loop is CASVKKVRTPTNEKLFF. In DNA form, the CDR3 reads TGTGCCAGCGTTAAAAAGGTTAGGACTCCAACTAATGAAAAACTGTTTTTT.

The chain uses TRBV18 and TRBJ1-5; D perhaps matches TRBD1 (6 bases). CDR3 length: 16 residues. The V and J ends lost 0 bases and 0 bases respectively, with 9 bases between them. In germline, CDR1 is KGHSH, CDR2 LQKENI. The DNA of the CDR3 is TGTGCCAGCTCACCACCAGGGACATATAGCAATCAGCCCCAGCATTTT. Translated: CASSPPGTYSNQPQHF.

J is TRBJ1-1 and V is TRBV6-6; D might be TRBD1 (5 bases). Germline V gene sequence: CDR1 MNHNY, CDR2 SVGAGI (reference sequence). V was shortened by 6 bases and J by 5 bases, with 10 bases between the two germline ends. CDR3 length: 12 amino acids. The CDR3 DNA reads as TGTGCCAGCAGGGATAGGGGAACTGAAGCTTTCTTT. Translated: CASRDRGTEAFF.

The gene calls are TRBV7-6 and TRBJ2-3, with TRBD2 matching over 14 bases. The CDR3 is 17 residues long. Germline V gene lookup returns CDR1 SGHVS and CDR2 FNYEAQ. V trimming: 5 bases; J trimming: 0 bases; junction bases outside the gene matches: 4. The CDR3 here is CASSRRLAGGSTDTQYF. DNA of the CDR3: TGTGCCAGCAGCCGACGACTAGCGGGAGGGAGCACAGATACGCAGTATTTT.

The V and J genes are TRBV27 and TRBJ2-6; maybe TRBD2 (7 bases). CDR3 length equals 20 residues. V lost 1 base and J lost 4, with 23 bases in between. CDR1 is MNHEY, CDR2 SMNVEV, per germline (reference sequence). As DNA, the CDR3 is TGTGCCAGCAGTTTATGGGGGGGGACATTACAGGATACGGGGGCCAACGTCCTGACTTTC. Translation gives CASSLWGGTLQDTGANVLTF.

This clone was seen a single time. The chain has TRBV7-7 and TRBJ2-6, with 7 nucleotides matching TRBD1. CDR3 size: 16 residues. The junction had 5 bases not matched to a gene; V was cut back by 2 bases and J by 4 bases. Germline V gene data show CDR1 as SSHAT and CDR2 as FNYEAQ (reference sequence). CDR3 DNA: TGTGCCAGCAGCTTAAGTAGGGGGCCGGGGGCCAACGTCCTGACTTTC. Translation: CASSLSRGPGANVLTF.

This chain joins TRBV18 and TRBJ2-1, with TRBD2 matching 11 bases. The CDR3 loop spans 17 amino acids. The germline gives CDR1 KGHSH, CDR2 LQKENI. V shed 4 bases and J 5 bases; nucleotides not matched to a gene: 10. In DNA form, the CDR3 reads TGTGCCAGCTCACTACCACGATTACTAGCGGGGGACAATGAGCAGTTCTTC. Protein: CASSLPRLLAGDNEQFF.

The chain has TRBV11-2 and TRBJ2-5; 10 bases fit TRBD2. Germline values: CDR1 SGHAT, CDR2 FQNNGV. The CDR3 is 15 residues long. Trimming cost V 4 bases and J 2 bases; bases outside gene matches: 4. CDR3 residues: CASSSRTSGQETQYF. CDR3 coding DNA: TGTGCCAGCAGCTCCCGGACTAGCGGACAAGAGACCCAGTACTTC. Complete variable domain (other parts from reference TRBV11-2 and TRBJ2-5): EAGVAQSPRYKIIEKRQSVAFWCNPISGHATLYWYQQILGQGPKLLIQFQNNGVVDDSQLPKDRFSAERLKGVDSTLKIQPAKLEDSAVYLCASSSRTSGQETQYFGPGTRLLVL.

The chain joins TRBV30 to TRBJ1-1; D might be TRBD1 (6 bases). CDR3 size: 13 residues. With 3 bases removed from V and 4 bases from J, the gap between germline ends came to 12 bases. Germline CDR1 is GTSNPN and CDR2 is SVGIG (reference sequence). CDR3 DNA sequence: TGTGCCTGGAGCGCTACAGGGACCACTGAAGCTTTCTTT. Translating gives CAWSATGTTEAFF.

This chain uses TRBV7-3 with TRBJ2-7; the match to TRBD1 covers 7 bases. The CDR3 has 14 amino acids. J gave up 0 bases and V 10 bases, and 9 bases lay outside the gene matches. CDR1 and CDR2 from the germline V gene are SGHTA and FQGTGA. The CDR3 DNA sequence: TGTGCCACCTCTGTGACAGGGTCCTCCTACGAGCAGTACTTC. Protein product: CATSVTGSSYEQYF.

The chain has TRBV21-1 and TRBJ2-1; the D call of TRBD1 is as the table states it, not checked on the DNA. TRBV21-1 is given as a pseudogene. This CDR3 comprises 18 residues. The CDR3 region has the DNA TGTGCCAGCAGCAAATCGAAACATGGGGGACAGGGGAGATATGAGCAGTTCTTC. Translated: CASSKSKHGGQGRYEQFF.

The genes are TRBV19 and TRBJ2-1, with TRBD2 identical over 13 bases. Germline CDR1 and CDR2: LNHDA and SQIVND (reference sequence). J lost 0 bases, V lost 7 bases, and 9 bases had no gene match. The CDR3 sequence is 18 residues long. This CDR3 is CASTTGTSGALSYNEQFF. DNA for the CDR3: TGTGCCAGTACTACCGGGACTAGCGGGGCCCTCTCCTACAATGAGCAGTTCTTC.

The CDR3 sequence is CSVQHPTGAVRANYGYTF. Written as DNA, the CDR3 is TGCAGCGTTCAACACCCGACAGGGGCGGTACGGGCTAACTATGGCTACACCTTC. The V call is TRBV29-1, the J call TRBJ1-2, with 8 bases fitting TRBD1. V shed 5 bases, J shed 0 bases, and the junction held 17 bases outside the gene matches. The CDR3 covers 18 residues. Germline CDR1 is SQVTM and CDR2 is ANQGSEA.

The genes are TRBV19 and TRBJ1-5; D might be TRBD1 (5 bases). Germline lookup yields CDR1 LNHDA and CDR2 SQIVND (reference sequence). The length of the CDR3 is 17 residues. V lost 1 base and J 2 bases, leaving 15 bases between the germline ends. CDR3 amino acids: CASSIGGGGSGNQPQHF. CDR3 nucleotide sequence: TGTGCCAGTAGTATAGGTGGGGGAGGGTCGGGCAATCAGCCCCAGCATTTT.

The chain uses TRBV28 and TRBJ2-7; 7 bases fit TRBD1. The germline V gene encodes CDR1 MDHEN and CDR2 SYDVKM. The ends lost 3 bases at V and 5 bases at J; junction bases unmatched: 13. CDR3 length equals 16 residues. CDR3 sequence reads: CASSLTSYRGYNEQYF. The CDR3 region has the DNA TGTGCCAGCAGTTTGACCAGTTACAGGGGATATAACGAGCAGTACTTC.

The chain employs TRBV27 and TRBJ2-7; maybe TRBD1 (5 bases). The CDR3 is 14 residues long. Germline assignment: CDR1 MNHEY and CDR2 SMNVEV (reference sequence). Trimming removed 0 bases at V and 7 bases at J, with 13 bases between. The CDR3 region has the DNA TGTGCCAGCAGTTTATCAGGGGCAGTAACTGAGCAGTACTTC. Translated: CASSLSGAVTEQYF.

The chain joins TRBV4-2 to TRBJ2-2, with D possibly TRBD2 on 7 matching bases. CDR1 LGHNA and CDR2 YNFKEQ come from the germline V gene. CDR3 length equals 17 residues. Trimming pared 1 base from V and 3 bases from J, leaving 15 bases between. The CDR3 region is CASSQGGGLADTGELFF. CDR3 nucleotides: TGTGCCAGCAGCCAAGGGGGGGGGCTAGCGGACACCGGGGAGCTGTTTTTT.

The chain couples TRBV29-1 to TRBJ1-2; no reliable D call. Germline values: CDR1 SQVTM, CDR2 ANQGSEA. The CDR3 sequence is 10 residues long. V gave up 4 bases and J gave up 8 bases, with 8 bases separating them. Written as DNA, the CDR3 is TGCAGCGTTGGCGGGTACGGCTACACCTTC. As protein: CSVGGYGYTF. Together with reference TRBV29-1 and TRBJ1-2, the CDR3 gives the full variable domain: SAVISQKPSRDICQRGTSLTIQCQVDSQVTMMFWYRQQPGQSLTLIATANQGSEATYESGFVIDKFPISRPNLTFSTLTVSNMSPEDSSIYLCSVGGYGYTFGSGTRLTVV.

V usage is TRBV4-2 and J usage is TRBJ1-1; D is undetermined. Germline-derived CDR1 and CDR2 are LGHNA and YNFKEQ. V gave up 2 bases and J gave up 4 bases, with 8 bases separating them. The CDR3 loop spans 13 amino acids. DNA of the CDR3: TGTGCCAGCAGCCAATTCCGAGCCACTGAAGCTTTCTTT. Protein sequence: CASSQFRATEAFF.

The rearrangement uses TRBV21-1 and TRBJ2-7; no check of the table's D call, TRBD2, against the DNA was made. TRBV21-1 is a recognized pseudogene. The CDR3 spans 17 residues. The CDR3: CASSKVSGLPVDHEQYF. CDR3 DNA: TGTGCCAGCAGCAAAGTATCCGGACTTCCCGTCGACCACGAGCAGTACTTC.

Comment on this clone: The sample carries other DNA sequences with the same CDR3. This chain uses TRBV27 with TRBJ2-7; D is perhaps TRBD1 (6 bases). Germline CDR1 MNHEY, CDR2 SMNVEV (reference sequence). V shed 9 bases and J shed 3 bases, with 21 bases lying between them. This CDR3 spans 15 amino acids. This chain's CDR3 is CASSPSDQGSYEQYF. The CDR3 nucleotides are TGTGCCAGTAGCCCGTCTGATCAGGGGAGCTACGAGCAGTACTTC.

This chain joins TRBV7-6 and TRBJ2-1, with 12 bases fitting TRBD2. Trimming took 0 bases from V and 0 from J; bases not matched to a gene: 12. Germline V gene lookup returns CDR1 SGHVS and CDR2 FNYEAQ. CDR3 size: 21 residues. This CDR3 is CASSLAAGRLAGESSYNEQFF. The CDR3 DNA is TGTGCCAGCAGCTTAGCGGCTGGGAGACTAGCGGGAGAGAGCTCCTACAATGAGCAGTTCTTC.

V gene TRBV19 combines with J gene TRBJ1-2; D call uncertain. CDR3 size: 18 residues. Looked up from germline, CDR1 is LNHDA and CDR2 is SQIVND (reference sequence). V lost 7 bases and J 3 bases, leaving 27 bases between the germline ends. For the CDR3, the DNA is TGTGCCAGTACCGCTCTTGCGAGCCCCGACTCTGGTGACTATGGCTACACCTTC. Translated: CASTALASPDSGDYGYTF. The full variable domain, in which reference TRBV19 and TRBJ1-2 provide the parts outside the CDR3, is DGGITQSPKYLFRKEGQNVTLSCEQNLNHDAMYWYRQDPGQGLRLIYYSQIVNDFQKGDIAEGYSVSREKKESFPLTVTSAQKNPTAFYLCASTALASPDSGDYGYTFGSGTRLTVV.

V is TRBV7-7 and J is TRBJ2-1; D perhaps matches TRBD2 (6 bases). Germline CDR1 SSHAT, CDR2 FNYEAQ (reference sequence). This CDR3 spans 16 amino acids. V was shortened by 4 bases and J by 0 bases, with 13 bases between the two germline ends. The CDR3 protein is CASSSRLVSSYNEQFF. The CDR3 DNA reads as TGTGCCAGCAGCTCCCGACTAGTAAGCTCCTACAATGAGCAGTTCTTC.